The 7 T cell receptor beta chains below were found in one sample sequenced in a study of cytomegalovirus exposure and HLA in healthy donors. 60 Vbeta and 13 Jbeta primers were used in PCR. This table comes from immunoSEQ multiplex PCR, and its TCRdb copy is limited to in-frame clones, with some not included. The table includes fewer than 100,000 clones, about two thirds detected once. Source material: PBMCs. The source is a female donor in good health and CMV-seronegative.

Written as DNA, the CDR3 is TGTGCCAGCAGCTTCGACAGGGGAACTGAAGCTTTCTTT. This encodes CASSFDRGTEAFF. This chain uses TRBV7-2 with TRBJ1-1; 8 bases fit TRBD1. The CDR3 sequence is 13 residues long. Looked up from germline, CDR1 is SGHTA and CDR2 is FQGNSA. Trimming took 3 bases from V and 5 from J; bases not matched to a gene: 2.

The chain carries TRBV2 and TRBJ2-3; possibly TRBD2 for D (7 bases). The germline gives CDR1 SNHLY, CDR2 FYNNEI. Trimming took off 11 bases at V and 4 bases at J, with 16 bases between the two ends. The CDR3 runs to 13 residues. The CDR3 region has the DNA TGTGCCGGAGGCGGGGGCAGGTCAGATACGCAGTATTTT. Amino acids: CAGGGGRSDTQYF.

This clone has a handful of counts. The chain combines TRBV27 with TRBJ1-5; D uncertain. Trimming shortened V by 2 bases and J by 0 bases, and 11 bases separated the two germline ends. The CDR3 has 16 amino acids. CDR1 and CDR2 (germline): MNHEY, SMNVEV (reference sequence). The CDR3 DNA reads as TGTGCCAGCAGTTTAGAGGCAGAGACTAGCAATCAGCCCCAGCATTTT. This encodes CASSLEAETSNQPQHF.

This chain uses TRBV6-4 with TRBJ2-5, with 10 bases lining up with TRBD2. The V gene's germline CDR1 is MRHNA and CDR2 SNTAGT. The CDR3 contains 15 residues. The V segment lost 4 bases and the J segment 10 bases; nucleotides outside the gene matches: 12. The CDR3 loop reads CASSAGTSDPVGQYF. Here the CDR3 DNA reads TGTGCCAGCAGTGCCGGGACTAGCGACCCAGTCGGCCAGTACTTC.

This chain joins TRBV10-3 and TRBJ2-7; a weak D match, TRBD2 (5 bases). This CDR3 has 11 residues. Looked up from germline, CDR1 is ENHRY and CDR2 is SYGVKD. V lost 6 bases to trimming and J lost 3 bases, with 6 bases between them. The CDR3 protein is CAISRDYEQYF. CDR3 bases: TGTGCCATCAGCCGGGACTACGAGCAGTACTTC.

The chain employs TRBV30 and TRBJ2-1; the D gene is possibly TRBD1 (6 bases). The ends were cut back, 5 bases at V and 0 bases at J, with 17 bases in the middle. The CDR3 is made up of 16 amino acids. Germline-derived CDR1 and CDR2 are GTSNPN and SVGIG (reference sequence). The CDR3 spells CAWQGRRFGSYNEQFF. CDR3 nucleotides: TGTGCCTGGCAGGGGCGCCGGTTCGGCTCCTACAATGAGCAGTTCTTC. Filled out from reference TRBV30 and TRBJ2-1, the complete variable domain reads SQTIHQWPATLVQPVGSPLSLECTVEGTSNPNLYWYRQAAGRGLQLLFYSVGIGQISSEVPQNLSASRPQDRQFILSSKKLLLSDSGFYLCAWQGRRFGSYNEQFFGPGTRLTVL.

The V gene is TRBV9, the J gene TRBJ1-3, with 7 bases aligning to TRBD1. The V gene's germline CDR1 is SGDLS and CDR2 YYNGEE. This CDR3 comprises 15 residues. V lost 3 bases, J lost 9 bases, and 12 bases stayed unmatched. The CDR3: CASSGRQGVGGTIYF. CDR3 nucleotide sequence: TGTGCCAGCAGCGGCAGACAGGGCGTCGGGGGCACCATATATTTT.